This is a list of T cell receptor beta chains from one sample in a study of long-term antiretroviral therapy in people with HIV. Measured with immunoSEQ multiplex PCR; TCRdb has only the in-frame clones, and not every one. The table lists about 43,000 clones, around nine tenths of them singletons, with approximately 5.3% in the top ten. The sample here was unsorted PBMCs, taken 0.1 years before starting antiretroviral therapy. These TCRs come from a woman aged 45-65 years with HIV. Each CDR3 is given with its conserved first and last residue.

v_gene: TRBV7-2
len: 14
j_gene: TRBJ2-2
CDR3aa: CASSLALRTGELFF

v_gene: TRBV5-6
len: 13
j_gene: TRBJ1-2
CDR3aa: CASSPGGGYGYTF

v_gene: TRBV5-1
len: 14
j_gene: TRBJ2-5
CDR3aa: CASSFWTVQETQYF

v_gene: TRBV10-3
len: 16
j_gene: TRBJ2-7
CDR3aa: CAISGSPGQGVDEQYF

v_gene: TRBV2
len: 14
j_gene: TRBJ1-5
CDR3aa: CASSAGQESQPQHF

v_gene: TRBV11-3
len: 13
j_gene: TRBJ1-3
CDR3aa: CASSLDSGNTIYF

v_gene: TRBV6-5
len: 13
j_gene: TRBJ1-2
CDR3aa: CASSTSGNYGYTF

v_gene: TRBV6-5
len: 13
j_gene: TRBJ2-5
CDR3aa: CASSWALGETQYF

v_gene: TRBV19
len: 13
j_gene: TRBJ1-2
CDR3aa: CASSRTSTSGYTF

v_gene: TRBV5-6
len: 13
j_gene: TRBJ2-3
CDR3aa: CASSPHYTDTQYF

v_gene: TRBV4-3
len: 17
j_gene: TRBJ2-2
CDR3aa: CASSQERLAGRNGELFF

v_gene: TRBV9
len: 14
j_gene: TRBJ2-7
CDR3aa: CASAYLTAGDEQYF

v_gene: TRBV7-2
len: 15
j_gene: TRBJ2-2
CDR3aa: CASSAGASNTGELFF

v_gene: TRBV28
len: 13
j_gene: TRBJ2-1
CDR3aa: CASVSGGNNEQFF

v_gene: TRBV5-4
len: 14
j_gene: TRBJ2-4
CDR3aa: CASSLGWGSDIQYF

v_gene: TRBV6-1
len: 13
j_gene: TRBJ1-2
CDR3aa: CASSDAFRAGYTF

v_gene: TRBV11-3
len: 17
j_gene: TRBJ2-1
CDR3aa: CASSFGGLRGAGNEQFF

v_gene: TRBV11-3
len: 14
j_gene: TRBJ2-1
CDR3aa: CASSLESGGASRFF

v_gene: TRBV18
len: 15
j_gene: TRBJ1-4
CDR3aa: CASSTSGPTNEKLFF

v_gene: TRBV4-2
len: 13
j_gene: TRBJ2-3
CDR3aa: CASSQVGTDTQYF

v_gene: TRBV4-1
len: 16
j_gene: TRBJ1-1
CDR3aa: CASSQEADRGWTEAFF

v_gene: TRBV4-2
len: 17
j_gene: TRBJ2-2
CDR3aa: CASSQDTPGTNTGELFF

v_gene: TRBV2
len: 14
j_gene: TRBJ2-1
CDR3aa: CASSEARSFNEQFF

v_gene: TRBV27
len: 13
j_gene: TRBJ1-2
CDR3aa: CASRTGGSYGYTF

v_gene: TRBV21-1
len: 13
j_gene: TRBJ2-7
CDR3aa: CASNGANSYEQYF

v_gene: TRBV9
len: 15
j_gene: TRBJ1-2
CDR3aa: CASSVAGDMYYGYTF

v_gene: TRBV5-1
len: 13
j_gene: TRBJ1-2
CDR3aa: CASREPGADGYTF

v_gene: TRBV5-1
len: 15
j_gene: TRBJ1-3
CDR3aa: CASSNGRHSGNTIYF

v_gene: TRBV30
len: 16
j_gene: TRBJ2-3
CDR3aa: CAWSLGAGEVTDTQYF

v_gene: TRBV7-3
len: 12
j_gene: TRBJ1-1
CDR3aa: CASSVGGTEAFF

v_gene: TRBV4-3
len: 18
j_gene: TRBJ2-1
CDR3aa: CASSQEGTSGGAYNEQFF

v_gene: TRBV4-3
len: 17
j_gene: TRBJ1-3
CDR3aa: CASSQDIDRGPGNTIYF

v_gene: TRBV6-5
len: 14
j_gene: TRBJ2-7
CDR3aa: CASRDQQQRYEQYF

v_gene: TRBV7-2
len: 13
j_gene: TRBJ2-7
CDR3aa: CASSLLQGYEQYF

v_gene: TRBV5-6
len: 16
j_gene: TRBJ1-5
CDR3aa: CASSFQGSLQGQPQHF

v_gene: TRBV30
len: 15
j_gene: TRBJ1-4
CDR3aa: CAWSSQGLVEEKLFF

v_gene: TRBV2
len: 13
j_gene: TRBJ2-2
CDR3aa: CASSGTVTGELFF

v_gene: TRBV27
len: 14
j_gene: TRBJ1-6
CDR3aa: CASSFGARDSPLHF

v_gene: TRBV6-1
len: 15
j_gene: TRBJ2-3
CDR3aa: CASSELYPDTDTQYF

v_gene: TRBV6-1
len: 14
j_gene: TRBJ1-1
CDR3aa: CASSEEYGDTEAFF

v_gene: TRBV19
len: 18
j_gene: TRBJ1-5
CDR3aa: CASSLTGTGVGSNQPQHF

v_gene: TRBV27
len: 14
j_gene: TRBJ2-1
CDR3aa: CASSLLEVGTEQFF

v_gene: TRBV6-5
len: 14
j_gene: TRBJ1-2
CDR3aa: CASSYSGVDYGYTF

v_gene: TRBV20-1
len: 11
j_gene: TRBJ2-5
CDR3aa: CSASSKETQYF

v_gene: TRBV7-9
len: 17
j_gene: TRBJ1-5
CDR3aa: CASSPSTGGSGSQPQHF

v_gene: TRBV7-9
len: 15
j_gene: TRBJ2-7
CDR3aa: CATSGTGEPSYEQYF

v_gene: TRBV9
len: 15
j_gene: TRBJ2-1
CDR3aa: CASSPREKTYNEQFF

v_gene: TRBV15
len: 14
j_gene: TRBJ2-7
CDR3aa: CATGQTSGGYEQYF

v_gene: TRBV7-9
len: 14
j_gene: TRBJ1-1
CDR3aa: CASSLSNRDTEAFF

v_gene: TRBV27
len: 15
j_gene: TRBJ1-4
CDR3aa: CASSPTGGRDEKLFF

v_gene: TRBV28
len: 16
j_gene: TRBJ1-2
CDR3aa: CASSLGGGGPNYGYTF

v_gene: TRBV7-2
len: 15
j_gene: TRBJ2-3
CDR3aa: CASSIAGGSTDTQYF

v_gene: TRBV4-2
len: 15
j_gene: TRBJ2-1
CDR3aa: CASSRRRGADNEQFF